The entry that follows covers one T cell receptor beta chain sequence. The CDR3 covers 16 residues. The germline gives CDR1 SQVTM, CDR2 ANQGSEA. With 4 bases clipped from V and 2 bases from J, the junction kept 11 bases outside the gene matches. TCRdb's table, derived via immunoSEQ multiplex PCR, lists solely in-frame clones and lacks some. The sample has 220,000 or so clones; 80% to 95% are singletons. The sample originates from a study of blood T cell repertoires in COVID-19. Across the whole study: Both acute and convalescent COVID-19 samples were obtained from the United States, Italy and Spain.

This sequence was found in a man aged 55 to 70 with COVID-19, enrolled during active disease. The material sequenced was peripheral blood. The chain links TRBV29-1 to TRBJ1-3; TRBD1 agrees at 7 bases. CDR3 protein: CSVVDRAGVAGNTIYF. CDR3 nucleotide sequence: TGCAGCGTTGTAGACAGGGCAGGGGTGGCTGGAAACACCATATATTTT.